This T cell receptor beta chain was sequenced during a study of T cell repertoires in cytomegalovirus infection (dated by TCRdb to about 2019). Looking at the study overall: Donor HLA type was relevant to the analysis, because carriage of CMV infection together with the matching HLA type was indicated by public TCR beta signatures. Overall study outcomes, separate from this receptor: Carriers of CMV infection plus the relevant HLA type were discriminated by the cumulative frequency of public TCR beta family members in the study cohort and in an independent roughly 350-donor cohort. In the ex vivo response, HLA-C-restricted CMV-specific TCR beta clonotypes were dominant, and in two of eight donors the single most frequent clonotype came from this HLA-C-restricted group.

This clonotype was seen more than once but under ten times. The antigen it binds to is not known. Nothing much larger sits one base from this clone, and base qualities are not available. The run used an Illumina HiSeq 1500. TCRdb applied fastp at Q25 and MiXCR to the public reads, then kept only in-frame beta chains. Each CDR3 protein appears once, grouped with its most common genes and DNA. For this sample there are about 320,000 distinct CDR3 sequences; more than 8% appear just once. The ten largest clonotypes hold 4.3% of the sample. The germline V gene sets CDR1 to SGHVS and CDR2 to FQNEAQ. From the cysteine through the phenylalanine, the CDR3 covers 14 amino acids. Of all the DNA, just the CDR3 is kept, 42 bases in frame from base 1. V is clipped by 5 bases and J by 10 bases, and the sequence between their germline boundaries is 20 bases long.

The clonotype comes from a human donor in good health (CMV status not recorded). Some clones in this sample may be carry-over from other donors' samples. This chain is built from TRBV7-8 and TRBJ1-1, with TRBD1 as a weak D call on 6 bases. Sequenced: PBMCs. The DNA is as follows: TGTGCCAGCAGCAACACGGACAGTTTTCGTTCAGCTTTCTTT. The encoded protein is CASSNTDSFRSAFF.